This TCR beta chain was sequenced in a study of cytomegalovirus exposure and HLA in healthy donors. Study conclusions and caveats: The study dropped some indistinguishable V segments, TRBV6-2 and TRBV6-3 among them. Common viral pathogens (according to a later analysis) appeared linked to several of the most significant clusters.

Primers for the PCR totalled 60 Vbeta and 13 Jbeta. The table came from immunoSEQ multiplex PCR; TCRdb's copy has only in-frame clones and leaves some out. Its listing shows 200,000 or so clones. As for this clone: The antigen is not known.

Germline CDR1 reads MNHEY; CDR2 reads SVGAGI. The V gene lost 3 bases and the J gene lost 0 bases, with 13 bases spanning the gap. The CDR3 spans 16 residues. The chain carries TRBV6-5 and TRBJ2-3; D gene unclear. The clonotype originates from a boy under 18 in good health and CMV-seronegative. Specimen: PBMCs. This CDR3 is CASSYRSVPSTDTQYF. The CDR3 DNA is TGTGCCAGCAGTTATCGTTCAGTACCTAGCACAGATACGCAGTATTTT.